This TCR beta chain was identified during a study of shared clonotypes between healthy human individuals. This clone appeared once. Its antigen is still unknown. The method was immunoSEQ multiplex PCR; TCRdb's version includes in-frame clones alone and lacks a portion of them. Of 2 million to 2.5 million clones in the sample, 90% to 95% were seen once. The study's findings and limits: Clonotypes not shared had lower generation probabilities than those common to all four donors.

The clonotype comes from a man between 18 and 35 years old in good health. Some clones in this sample may be carry-over from other donors' samples. The sample consisted of naive CD4+ T cells from PBMCs. Subset indicated: CD45RA+ positively selected.

The DNA for the CDR3 is TGTGCCAGCAGCAACCCGGGGGAAAAACTGTTTTTT. As protein: CASSNPGEKLFF. The chain uses TRBV7-9 and TRBJ1-4; unclear D gene. The CDR3 has 12 residues. CDR1 and CDR2 from the germline V gene are SEHNR and FQNEAQ (reference sequence). V was trimmed by 5 bases and J by 8 bases, leaving 9 bases between them.